A single sample gave rise to the 23 T cell receptor beta chains below, sequenced in a study of Ad26.COV2.S vaccination and SARS-CoV-2 variants. Documented treatment: about 20 received Ad26.COV2.S at low or high dose, single or two shots; about five received placebo; per-sample allocation not given. Day 63 after the first injection of vaccine or placebo was the sampling time. The table came from immunoSEQ multiplex PCR; TCRdb's copy has only in-frame clones and leaves some out. There are around 300,000 clones in the sample; about 87% occur only once, and around 6.4% lies in the top ten. The material sequenced was peripheral blood, taken in a trial of Ad26.COV2.S vaccine versus placebo. All receptors derive from a person between 18 and 60 years old who received the Ad26.COV2.S COVID-19 vaccine or a placebo.

This clone appeared once. CDR3 sequence (DNA): TGTGCCATCAGTGAGTCGGGGGGAACTCGGGGCTACACCTTC. It codes for CAISESGGTRGYTF. The genes are TRBV10-3 and TRBJ1-2; weak D call: TRBD1 (5 bases). Per germline, CDR1 ENHRY and CDR2 SYGVKD. Between the trimmed V and J ends, which lost 0 bases and 8 bases, there was a span of 13 bases. This CDR3 comprises 14 residues.

The chain carries TRBV5-1 and TRBJ2-3; 11 bases are a match to TRBD2. The trim removed 4 bases at V and 0 bases at J, leaving 10 bases unmatched. The CDR3 is 18 residues long. Germline CDR1 SGHRS, CDR2 YFSETQ. In nucleotides, the CDR3 is TGCGCCAGCAGCCCTCGGACTAGCGGGCTGGTGAGCACAGATACGCAGTATTTT. Translating gives CASSPRTSGLVSTDTQYF.

This clone was seen just once. The gene calls are TRBV15 and TRBJ2-7; TRBD2 matches 10 bases. V lost 3 bases and J lost 4; bases outside the gene matches: 9. This CDR3 is built from 16 residues. Germline CDR1 is LNHNV and CDR2 is YYDKDF (reference sequence). The CDR3 loop reads CATSRESGRARYEQYF. The CDR3 region has the DNA TGTGCCACCAGCAGGGAGAGCGGGAGGGCCCGGTACGAGCAGTACTTC.

This rearrangement joins TRBV4-2 to TRBJ1-1; D remains ambiguous. V shed 4 bases and J shed 6 bases, with 12 bases lying between them. Germline CDR1 and CDR2: LGHNA and YNFKEQ. The CDR3 contains 13 residues. CDR3 region: CASSPFGISEAFF. CDR3 bases: TGTGCCAGCAGCCCTTTCGGGATATCTGAAGCTTTCTTT.

V is TRBV11-3 and J is TRBJ2-2; 11 nucleotides agree with TRBD1. Germline CDR1 is SGHNT and CDR2 is YENEEA. The CDR3 runs to 15 residues. With 7 bases clipped from V and 6 bases from J, the junction kept 7 bases outside the gene matches. The CDR3 sequence is CASKEGTGGSGELFF. The CDR3 nucleotides read TGTGCCAGCAAAGAGGGGACAGGGGGATCCGGGGAGCTGTTTTTT. Together with reference TRBV11-3 and TRBJ2-2, the CDR3 gives the full variable domain: EAGVVQSPRYKIIEKKQPVAFWCNPISGHNTLYWYLQNLGQGPELLIRYENEEAVDDSQLPKDRFSAERLKGVDSTLKIQPAELGDSAVYLCASKEGTGGSGELFFGEGSRLTVL.

This chain uses TRBV10-3 with TRBJ2-3; D may be TRBD2 (7 bases). Germline CDR1 and CDR2: ENHRY and SYGVKD. With 11 bases removed from V and 6 bases from J, the gap between germline ends came to 24 bases. The CDR3 consists of 15 residues. The CDR3 loop reads CAVARGGGVRDTQYF. The DNA for the CDR3 is TGTGCCGTCGCACGTGGAGGGGGGGTGCGGGATACGCAGTATTTT.

CDR3 sequence (DNA): TGTGCCGGTGAGGACAGAGAAGCCTACGAGCAGTACTTC. Translating it yields CAGEDREAYEQYF. J is TRBJ2-7 and V is TRBV30, with D possibly being TRBD1 (6 bases). Trimming shortened V by 8 bases and J by 2 bases, and 16 bases separated the two germline ends. Germline loops: CDR1 GTSNPN, CDR2 SVGIG (reference sequence). The CDR3 has 13 residues.

This clone was seen a single time. The CDR3 loop is CASSEYRGLGNTIYF. The CDR3 DNA sequence: TGTGCCAGCAGTGAGTACAGGGGGCTGGGAAACACCATATATTTT. This sequence joins TRBV25-1 and TRBJ1-3, with 9 bases aligning to TRBD1. The CDR3 consists of 15 residues. Losses at the gene ends were 3 bases for V and 4 bases for J; bases not matched to a gene: 4. The germline gives CDR1 MGHDK, CDR2 SYGVNS.

The chain has TRBV21-1 and TRBJ1-4. TRBV21-1 constitutes a pseudogene. The CDR3 contains 15 residues. The CDR3 bases are TGTGCCAGCAGCAAAGGTCCACGCAACTGTCGGAAACTGTTTTTT. Amino acid sequence: CASSKGPRNCRKLFF.

The rearrangement joins TRBV6-5 to TRBJ2-1; 7 positions agree with TRBD2. The germline gives CDR1 MNHEY, CDR2 SVGAGI. CDR3 length equals 15 residues. With 2 bases clipped from V and 9 bases from J, the junction kept 10 bases outside the gene matches. The CDR3 DNA reads as TGTGCCAGCAGTTACGGACTAGGGATCTCCGGTGAGCAGTTCTTC. Its translation is CASSYGLGISGEQFF.

The chain links TRBV5-5 to TRBJ1-2; D remains unclear. CDR3 length: 13 residues. V lost 4 bases and J lost 7, with 14 bases in between. The germline CDR1 and CDR2 sequences are SGHKS and YYEKEE (reference sequence). The CDR3 here is CASSLHSLPGYTF. In nucleotides, the CDR3 is TGTGCCAGCAGCCTTCATTCCCTTCCTGGCTACACCTTC.

The CDR3 protein is CASSDQGDTEAFF. CDR3 DNA: TGTGCCAGCAGTGACCAGGGGGACACTGAAGCTTTCTTT. The chain combines TRBV2 with TRBJ1-1, with 7 nucleotides matching TRBD1. CDR3 length equals 13 residues. The V and J ends lost 3 bases and 3 bases, in that order; junction bases with no gene match: 1. Germline V lookup: CDR1 SNHLY, CDR2 FYNNEI.

This CDR3 is CASQEKREGYEQYF. CDR3 nucleotides: TGTGCCAGTCAGGAGAAGCGGGAGGGTTACGAGCAGTACTTC. V is TRBV6-5 and J is TRBJ2-7, with 10 bases that match TRBD2. The CDR3 runs 14 residues. Trimming cost V 9 bases and J 4 bases; bases outside gene matches: 9. Germline assignment: CDR1 MNHEY and CDR2 SVGAGI.

V and J are TRBV27 and TRBJ1-6, with D possibly being TRBD1 (5 bases). Trimming pared 7 bases from V and 7 bases from J, leaving 14 bases between. Germline assignment: CDR1 MNHEY and CDR2 SMNVEV (reference sequence). The CDR3 runs to 14 residues. CDR3 in amino acids: CASTTRDGNSPLHF. Here the CDR3 DNA reads TGTGCCAGCACCACCCGGGACGGGAATTCACCCCTCCACTTT.

The V call is TRBV27, the J call TRBJ2-1; TRBD2 matches at 7 bases. The germline gives CDR1 MNHEY, CDR2 SMNVEV (reference sequence). This CDR3 is 15 amino acids long. Unmatched junction bases numbered 7, after V lost 4 bases and J lost 4 bases. Here the CDR3 DNA reads TGTGCCAGCAGTTCCCCTAGCGGAAATTACAATGAGCAGTTCTTC. Translating gives CASSSPSGNYNEQFF.

The chain links TRBV5-5 to TRBJ2-3, with D maybe TRBD1 (7 bases). V was shortened by 4 bases and J by 2 bases, with 20 bases between the two germline ends. Germline V CDR1 and CDR2: SGHKS, YYEKEE (reference sequence). The CDR3 runs to 17 residues. CDR3 protein: CASSPDFAGGNTDTQYF. In nucleotides, the CDR3 is TGTGCCAGCAGCCCGGACTTTGCAGGGGGGAACACAGATACGCAGTATTTT.

The gene calls are TRBV7-3 and TRBJ2-7; 9 nucleotides agree with TRBD2. V lost 5 bases, J lost 2 bases, and 7 bases stayed unmatched. The CDR3 sequence is 15 residues long. From germline, CDR1 is SGHTA and CDR2 FQGTGA. The CDR3 is CASSPTLAGAYEQYF. CDR3 nucleotide sequence: TGTGCCAGCAGCCCCACACTAGCGGGTGCCTACGAGCAGTACTTC.

V and J are TRBV7-9 and TRBJ1-1; D remains unclear. Germline CDR1 is SEHNR and CDR2 is FQNEAQ (reference sequence). The CDR3 totals 14 residues. V dropped 5 bases and J dropped 0 bases, with 10 bases sitting between them. CDR3 bases: TGTGCCAGCAGCCGTGTGGCTGTGAACACTGAAGCTTTCTTT. Its translation is CASSRVAVNTEAFF.

This chain links TRBV6-6 with TRBJ1-5; D gene uncertain. The V gene lost 6 bases and the J gene lost 3 bases, with 12 bases spanning the gap. The CDR3 sequence is 14 residues long. The germline V gene has CDR1 MNHNY and CDR2 SVGAGI (reference sequence). CDR3 sequence reads: CASRYQGINQPQHF. DNA for the CDR3: TGTGCCAGCAGGTACCAAGGGATCAATCAGCCCCAGCATTTT.

V is TRBV7-9 and J is TRBJ2-6, with TRBD1 matching over 9 bases. From germline, CDR1 is SEHNR and CDR2 FQNEAQ (reference sequence). The CDR3 is made up of 17 amino acids. V trimming: 7 bases; J trimming: 0 bases; junction bases outside the gene matches: 7. The CDR3 DNA reads TGTGCCAGCACCCGGGCGACAGGGGGCTCTGGGGCCAACGTCCTGACTTTC. As protein: CASTRATGGSGANVLTF.

CDR3 sequence: CASSPSRPLAKNIQYF. CDR3 nucleotides: TGTGCCAGCAGCCCGTCGCGGCCGCTAGCCAAAAACATTCAGTACTTC. The genes are TRBV7-2 and TRBJ2-4; D call uncertain. CDR1 SGHTA and CDR2 FQGNSA come from the germline V gene. CDR3 length: 16 amino acids. Trimming stripped 5 bases from V and 0 bases from J, with 14 bases between.

The sample holds one count of this clone. The chain has TRBV7-9 and TRBJ2-1; either TRBD1 or TRBD2 may fit D (5 bases each). The CDR3 has 14 residues. Trimming took off 3 bases at V and 8 bases at J, with 14 bases between the two ends. The germline gives CDR1 SEHNR, CDR2 FQNEAQ (reference sequence). The CDR3 is CASSFRGQGDEQFF. The DNA for the CDR3 is TGTGCCAGCAGCTTTCGGGGCCAGGGAGATGAGCAGTTCTTC.

V gene TRBV14 combines with J gene TRBJ2-7; D gene ambiguous. The CDR3 loop spans 16 amino acids. Trimming pared 0 bases from V and 0 bases from J, leaving 12 bases between. From germline, CDR1 is SGHDN and CDR2 FVKESK. The CDR3 bases are TGTGCCAGCAGCCAAGATCAGCGACGCGCCTCCTACGAGCAGTACTTC. Amino acid sequence: CASSQDQRRASYEQYF.